The sequence of this T cell receptor beta chain was determined in a study of blood T cell repertoires in COVID-19. Assignments of participants to cohorts depended upon their own reported clinical history. CDR1 and CDR2 from the germline V gene are SGHVS and FQNEAQ. The CDR3 consists of 17 residues. Trimming cost V 2 bases and J 7 bases, with 18 bases left between them. Here immunoSEQ multiplex PCR was the method, and the copy in TCRdb shows in-frame clones only, minus some. The sample consists of about 380,000 clones, more than 75% of them appearing once. The V and J genes are TRBV7-8 and TRBJ2-6; no firm D call. This clonotype originated in a man under 40 who had recovered from COVID-19. The sample comprised PBMCs or T cells enriched from blood (not recorded which). This CDR3 reads CASSLSSVYSLANVLTF. CDR3 sequence (DNA): TGTGCCAGCAGCTTATCTTCTGTTTACTCGTTAGCCAACGTCCTGACTTTC.